These T cell receptor beta chains were read from a single sample in a study of vaccination effects on CD4 cells after COVID-19. No antigens are known for them. The protocol was immunoSEQ multiplex PCR, while the TCRdb copy is restricted to in-frame clones and leaves out a portion. The sample carries over 30,000 clones, roughly two thirds recorded once. The sample was CD4+ T cells from PBMCs cultured with SARS-CoV-2 spike peptides, taken before COVID-19 vaccination. Receptors originate from a human donor who received a COVID-19 vaccine. The CDR3 runs from the conserved cysteine through the conserved F or W. The D gene is left open where the match is weak. Clone size is shown for a subset of rows, as once, few, many or a class of expanded clone.

d_call clone_size j_call v_call cdr3_aa cdr3_nt
- - TRBJ1-2 TRBV27 CASGPSGANYGYTF TGTGCCAGCGGCCCCTCTGGGGCTAACTATGGCTACACCTTC
TRBD1 - TRBJ1-6 TRBV7-2 CASSSGTGNSPLHF TGTGCCAGCAGTTCTGGGACAGGCAATTCACCCCTCCACTTT
- few TRBJ1-6 TRBV2 CASSLGGGNSPLHF TGTGCCAGCAGCCTGGGAGGGGGGAATTCACCCCTCCACTTT
- - TRBJ2-1 TRBV7-6 CASSPGSYNEQFF TGTGCCAGCAGCCCCGGTTCCTACAATGAGCAGTTCTTC
TRBD2 - TRBJ2-2 TRBV4-3 CASSLQGGSTGELFF TGCGCCAGCAGCCTGCAGGGAGGGAGCACCGGGGAGCTGTTTTTT
- few TRBJ2-1 TRBV7-8 CASSSERVGNEQFF TGTGCCAGCAGCTCAGAGCGGGTGGGGAATGAGCAGTTCTTC
- - TRBJ2-1 TRBV7-2 CASSLVEGWGEQFF TGTGCCAGCAGCTTAGTCGAGGGGTGGGGTGAGCAGTTCTTC
TRBD1 - TRBJ2-6 TRBV19 CASSQGVHSGANVLTF TGTGCCAGTAGTCAGGGGGTCCACTCTGGGGCCAACGTCCTGACTTTC
- - TRBJ2-2 TRBV25-1 CASSAQTGNTGELFF TGTGCCAGCAGTGCCCAGACAGGGAACACCGGGGAGCTGTTTTTT
- few TRBJ1-2 TRBV6-5 CASREGGYGYTF TGTGCCAGCCGGGAGGGAGGCTATGGCTACACCTTC